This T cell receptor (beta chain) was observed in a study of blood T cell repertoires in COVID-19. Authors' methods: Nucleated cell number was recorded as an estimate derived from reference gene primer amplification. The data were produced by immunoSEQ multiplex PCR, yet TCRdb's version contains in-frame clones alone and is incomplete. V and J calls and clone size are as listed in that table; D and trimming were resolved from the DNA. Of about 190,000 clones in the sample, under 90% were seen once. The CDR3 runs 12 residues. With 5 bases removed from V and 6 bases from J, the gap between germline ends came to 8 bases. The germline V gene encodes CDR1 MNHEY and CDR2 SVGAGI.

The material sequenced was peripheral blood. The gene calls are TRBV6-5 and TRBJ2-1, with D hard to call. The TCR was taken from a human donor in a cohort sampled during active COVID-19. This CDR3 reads CASSRFPNEQFF. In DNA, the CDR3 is TGTGCCAGCAGTCGTTTTCCCAATGAGCAGTTCTTC.